Listed below are T cell receptor beta chains from one sample, sequenced in a study of blood T cells in healthy people across ages. TCRdb itself ran the 5' RACE reads through MiXCR, one entry per CDR3 protein. The repertoire holds about 780,000 distinct CDR3 sequences, with less than 60% as singletons. Sequencing was done on a sample of blood. The receptors come from a man older than 75 in good health. The CDR3 runs from the conserved cysteine through the conserved F or W. Fields, in order: D gene, J gene, clone size, V gene, CDR3 DNA, CDR3 protein. D genes are given only for firm matches. The listing skips clone size in some rows; elsewhere it reads once, few, many or a size class.

>.|TRBJ1-2|.|TRBV7-2
TGTGCCTGCAGCCATGCGCGCCCCAACTATGGCTACACCTTC
CACSHARPNYGYTF
>.|TRBJ2-1|.|TRBV9
TGTGCCAGCAGCGTAGGGACGATCAATGAGCAGTTCTTC
CASSVGTINEQFF
>TRBD2|TRBJ2-1|.|TRBV20-1
TGCAGTGCTAGCAGAATAGCGGGAGATATCACCTACAATGAGCAGTTCTTC
CSASRIAGDITYNEQFF
>.|TRBJ2-2|.|TRBV24-1
TGTGCCACCAGTGATTCTCAGAGGTCCGGGGAGCTGTTTTTT
CATSDSQRSGELFF
>.|TRBJ2-6|.|TRBV5-1
TGCGCCAGCAGCTTGGGGTCCGGCGCCTCTGGGGCCAACGTCCTGACTTTC
CASSLGSGASGANVLTF
>TRBD2|TRBJ2-1|many|TRBV6-1
TGTGCCAGCAACGAGATTCGACTAGCCGCAAATGAGCAGTTCTTC
CASNEIRLAANEQFF
>.|TRBJ1-5|.|TRBV20-1
TGCAGTGCTAGATCCCCAGGGCAGCCCCAGCATTTT
CSARSPGQPQHF
>.|TRBJ2-5|.|TRBV20-1
TGCAGTGCTAGTTCCCCGACTAGAATCGAGACCCAGTACTTC
CSASSPTRIETQYF
>.|TRBJ2-3|.|TRBV20-1
TGCAGTGCTAGTGTCGAGGGGGGGACAGATACGCAGTATTTT
CSASVEGGTDTQYF
>TRBD2|TRBJ2-1|.|TRBV4-3
TGCGCCAGCAGCCAAGGAAGCGGGAGGGCCAATAGATTTGAGCAGTTCTTC
CASSQGSGRANRFEQFF
>.|TRBJ2-7|.|TRBV12-3/TRBV12-4
TGTGCCAGCAGCCCCCCCGGGGGAACCTACGAGCAGTACTTC
CASSPPGGTYEQYF
>TRBD2|TRBJ2-7|.|TRBV4-3
TGCGCCAGCAGCCAAGCCCCAGCGGGAGGTAACAATGAGCAGTACTTC
CASSQAPAGGNNEQYF
>TRBD1|TRBJ2-1|once|TRBV11-2
TGTGCCAGCAGCGACCGGGACAGGGCGCACAATGAGCAGTTCTTC
CASSDRDRAHNEQFF
>.|TRBJ1-1|few|TRBV6-1
TGTGCCAGCAATCCGGGGGGCACTGAAGCTTTCTTT
CASNPGGTEAFF
>.|TRBJ1-2|.|TRBV12-3/TRBV12-4
TGTGCCAGCAGTTTAGAATATAACTATGGCTACACCTTC
CASSLEYNYGYTF
>.|TRBJ2-5|.|TRBV29-1
TGCAGCGTTGTTGCCGGAGAGACCCAGTACTTC
CSVVAGETQYF
>.|TRBJ2-1|few|TRBV20-1
TGCAGTGCTACAGACAGAATCTCCTACAATGAGCAGTTCTTC
CSATDRISYNEQFF
>TRBD2|TRBJ2-2|.|TRBV18
TGTGCCAGCTCACCAGTGCGGACTAGCGGGAGGACCGGGGAGCTGTTTTTT
CASSPVRTSGRTGELFF
>TRBD1|TRBJ2-1|.|TRBV18
TGTGCCAGCTCACCTCGACAGGGGTTATTTGGTGAGCAGTTCTTC
CASSPRQGLFGEQFF
>TRBD2|TRBJ2-2|.|TRBV19
TGTGCCAGTAGTATAGGGACTAGCGGGACAACCACCGGGGAGCTGTTTTTT
CASSIGTSGTTTGELFF
>TRBD1|TRBJ1-2|few|TRBV6-5
TGTGCCAGCAGTTACGGGGACAGGGGGCTTTATGGCTACACCTTC
CASSYGDRGLYGYTF
>TRBD1|TRBJ2-1|.|TRBV29-1
TGCAGCGTTGAAACATGGACAGGGGCCTACAATGAGCAGTTCTTC
CSVETWTGAYNEQFF
>TRBD2|TRBJ2-7|.|TRBV12-3/TRBV12-4
TGTGCCAGCAGTGGCTACTTAGCGGGACTATCCTACGAGCAGTACTTC
CASSGYLAGLSYEQYF
>TRBD1|TRBJ2-7|.|TRBV28
TGTGCCAGCAGAGGACAGGGCTGGTCTAGGACCTACGAGCAGTACTTC
CASRGQGWSRTYEQYF
>.|TRBJ2-5|.|TRBV21-1
TGTGCCAGCAGCAAAGGGGGAATCCTAGCGGGAGGCCCCGAGTACTTC
CASSKGGILAGGPEYF
>.|TRBJ2-5|many|TRBV5-1
TGCGCCAGCAGCTTGGATGCGGGGGCTCAGGAGACCCAGTACTTC
CASSLDAGAQETQYF
>.|TRBJ1-6|.|TRBV4-3
TGCGCCAGCAGCCAAGACGACAGGAGCTCCTATAATTCACCCCTCCACTTT
CASSQDDRSSYNSPLHF
>.|TRBJ2-1|few|TRBV5-1
TGCGCCAGCAGCGTAAAAGCGTTGTATGAGCAGTTCTTC
CASSVKALYEQFF
>TRBD2|TRBJ2-1|.|TRBV28
TGTGCCAGCACGAGGGGAGGGCCCATGAATGAGCAGTTCTTC
CASTRGGPMNEQFF
>TRBD2|TRBJ2-1|.|TRBV29-1
TGCAGCGGGGGACAGGGGACTAGCGGGACCTCGGGTGTCAATGAGCGGTTCTTC
CSGGQGTSGTSGVNERFF
>.|TRBJ2-3|few|TRBV4-1
TGCGCCAGCAGCCAAGCCATCAGCACAGATACGCAGTATTTT
CASSQAISTDTQYF
>TRBD2|TRBJ2-7|.|TRBV11-2
TGTGCCAGCAGCAATCTAGCGGGAGGGCCCGAGCAGTACTTC
CASSNLAGGPEQYF
>.|TRBJ2-5|.|TRBV3-1
TGTACCAGCAGCCAACCGGACAGTTTCCAAGAGACCCAGTACTTC
CTSSQPDSFQETQYF
>.|TRBJ2-5|many|TRBV7-2
TGTGCCAGCAGTTTTAGCAGGGACCTCCAGTACTTC
CASSFSRDLQYF
>TRBD2|TRBJ2-1|few|TRBV20-1
TGCAGTGCCCCCCCCCCTAGCGGGAAAGCAAATGAGCAGTTCTTC
CSAPPPSGKANEQFF
>.|TRBJ1-2|few|TRBV7-2
TGTGCCAGCAGCTTAGTCGTAGGGGCTGGCGGCTACACCTTC
CASSLVVGAGGYTF
>TRBD1|TRBJ2-1|once|TRBV6-2/TRBV6-3
TGTGCCAGCAGTTACGTAGGACAGGGCGGTAGTGTCGTCGACAATGAGCAGTTCTTC
CASSYVGQGGSVVDNEQFF
>.|TRBJ2-7|.|TRBV18
TGTGCCAGCTCACCAAACGCAGCGTACGAGCAGTACTTC
CASSPNAAYEQYF
>TRBD2|TRBJ2-7|.|TRBV6-5
TGTGCCAGCAACCGAGCGGGAGAGAGCTACAATGAGCAGTACTTC
CASNRAGESYNEQYF
>.|TRBJ2-1|.|TRBV5-8
TGTGCCAGCAGCTACGACAGGACGTACAATGAGCAGTTCTTC
CASSYDRTYNEQFF